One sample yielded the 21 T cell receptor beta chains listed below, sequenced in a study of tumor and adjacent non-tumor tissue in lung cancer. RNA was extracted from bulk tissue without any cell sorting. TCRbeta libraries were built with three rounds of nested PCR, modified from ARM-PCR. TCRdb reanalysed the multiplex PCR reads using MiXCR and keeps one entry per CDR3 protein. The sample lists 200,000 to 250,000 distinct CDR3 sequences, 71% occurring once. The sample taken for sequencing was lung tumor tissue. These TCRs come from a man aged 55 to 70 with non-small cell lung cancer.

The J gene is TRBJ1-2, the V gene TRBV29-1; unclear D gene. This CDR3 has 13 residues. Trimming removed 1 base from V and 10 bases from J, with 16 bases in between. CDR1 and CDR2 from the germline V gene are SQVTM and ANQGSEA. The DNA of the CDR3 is TGCAGCGTTGAAGCGATACGACTAGGTGACTACACCTTC. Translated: CSVEAIRLGDYTF.

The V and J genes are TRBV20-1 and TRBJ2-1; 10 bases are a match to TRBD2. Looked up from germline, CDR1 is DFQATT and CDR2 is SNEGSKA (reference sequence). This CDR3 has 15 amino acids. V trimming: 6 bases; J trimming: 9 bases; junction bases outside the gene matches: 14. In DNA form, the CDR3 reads TGCAGTGCAAGGCTAGCGGGAGTGCGGAGTAGTGAGCAGTTCTTC. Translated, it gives CSARLAGVRSSEQFF.

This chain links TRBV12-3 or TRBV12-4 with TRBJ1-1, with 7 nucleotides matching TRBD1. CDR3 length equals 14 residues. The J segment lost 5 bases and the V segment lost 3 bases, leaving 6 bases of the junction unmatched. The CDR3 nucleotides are TGTGCCAGCAGTTTTCAGGGGGTATCAACTGAAGCTTTCTTT. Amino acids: CASSFQGVSTEAFF.

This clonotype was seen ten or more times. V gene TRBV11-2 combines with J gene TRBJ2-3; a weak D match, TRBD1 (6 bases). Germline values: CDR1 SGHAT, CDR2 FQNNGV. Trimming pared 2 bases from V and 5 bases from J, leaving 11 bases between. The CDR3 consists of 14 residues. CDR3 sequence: CASSLILGGDTQYF. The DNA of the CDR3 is TGTGCCAGCAGCTTAATCCTAGGGGGAGATACGCAGTATTTT.

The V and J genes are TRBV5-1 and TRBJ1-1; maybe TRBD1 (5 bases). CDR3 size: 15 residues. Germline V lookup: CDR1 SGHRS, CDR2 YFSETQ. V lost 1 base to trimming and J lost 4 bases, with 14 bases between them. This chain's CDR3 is CASSLFRGSGTEAFF. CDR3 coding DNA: TGCGCCAGCAGCTTGTTTCGGGGGTCGGGCACTGAAGCTTTCTTT.

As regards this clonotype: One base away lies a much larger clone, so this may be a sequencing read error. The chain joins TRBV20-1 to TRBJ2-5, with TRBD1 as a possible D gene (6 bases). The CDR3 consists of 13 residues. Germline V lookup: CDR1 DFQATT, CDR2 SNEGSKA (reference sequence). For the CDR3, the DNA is TGCAGTGCAACGACAGGATACGAAGAGTCCCAGTACTTC. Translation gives CSATTGYEESQYF.

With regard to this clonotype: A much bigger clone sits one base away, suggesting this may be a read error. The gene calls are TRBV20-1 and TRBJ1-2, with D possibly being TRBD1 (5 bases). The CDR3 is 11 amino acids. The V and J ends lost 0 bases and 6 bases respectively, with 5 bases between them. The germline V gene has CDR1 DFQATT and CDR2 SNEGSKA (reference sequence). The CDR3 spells CSAREGDGYTF. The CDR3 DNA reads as TGCAGTGCTAGAGAAGGGGATGGCTACACCTTC.

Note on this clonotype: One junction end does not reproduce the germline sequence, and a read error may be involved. The CDR3 DNA reads as TGCGCTAGCTGCAGACGACTCTTCGATACGCAGTATTTT. Amino acid sequence: CASCRRLFDTQYF. V and J are TRBV5-4 and TRBJ2-3, with D possibly being TRBD2 (5 bases). Germline V gene lookup returns CDR1 SGHNT and CDR2 YYREEE (reference sequence). The CDR3 is 13 amino acids.

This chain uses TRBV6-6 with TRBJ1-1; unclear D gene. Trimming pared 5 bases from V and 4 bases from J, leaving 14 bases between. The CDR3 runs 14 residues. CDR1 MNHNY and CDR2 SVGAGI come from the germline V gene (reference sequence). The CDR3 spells CASSTFIPGTEAFF. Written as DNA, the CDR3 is TGTGCCAGCAGTACGTTCATCCCGGGCACTGAAGCTTTCTTT.

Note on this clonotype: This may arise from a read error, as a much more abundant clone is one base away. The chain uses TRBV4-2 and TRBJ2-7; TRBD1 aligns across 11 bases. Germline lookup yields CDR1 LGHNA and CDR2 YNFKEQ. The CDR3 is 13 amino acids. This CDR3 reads CASSQDRGRERYF. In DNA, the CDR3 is TGTGCCAGCAGCCAGGACAGGGGGCGCGAGCGGTACTTC.

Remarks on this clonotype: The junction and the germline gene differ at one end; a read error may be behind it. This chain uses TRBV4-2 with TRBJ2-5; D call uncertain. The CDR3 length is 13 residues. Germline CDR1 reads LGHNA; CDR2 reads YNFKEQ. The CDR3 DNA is TGTACCAGCAGCCAAACCTCCGTAGGGACCCAGTACTTC. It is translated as CTSSQTSVGTQYF.

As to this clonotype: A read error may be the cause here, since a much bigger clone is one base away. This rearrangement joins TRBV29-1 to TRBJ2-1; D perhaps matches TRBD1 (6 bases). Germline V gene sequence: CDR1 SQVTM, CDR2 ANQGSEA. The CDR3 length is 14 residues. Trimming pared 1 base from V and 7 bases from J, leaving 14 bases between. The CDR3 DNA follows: TGCAGCGTTGAAGTTCTGATGGGGGCAAATGAGCAGTTCTTC. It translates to CSVEVLMGANEQFF.

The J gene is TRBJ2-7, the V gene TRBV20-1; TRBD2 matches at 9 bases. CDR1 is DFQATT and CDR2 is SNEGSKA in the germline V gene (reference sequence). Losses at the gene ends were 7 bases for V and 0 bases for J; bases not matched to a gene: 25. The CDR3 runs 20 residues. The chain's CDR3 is CSVSVTGGLATESSSYEQYF. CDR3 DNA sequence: TGCAGTGTGAGTGTGACAGGAGGACTAGCGACCGAGTCGAGCTCCTACGAGCAGTACTTC.

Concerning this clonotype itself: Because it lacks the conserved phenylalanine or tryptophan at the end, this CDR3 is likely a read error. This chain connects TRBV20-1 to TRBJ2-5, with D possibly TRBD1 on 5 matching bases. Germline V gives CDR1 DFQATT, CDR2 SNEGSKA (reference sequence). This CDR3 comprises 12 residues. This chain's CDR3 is CSASRDQEIQYV. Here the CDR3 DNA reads TGCAGTGCTAGCAGGGATCAAGAGATCCAGTACGTC.

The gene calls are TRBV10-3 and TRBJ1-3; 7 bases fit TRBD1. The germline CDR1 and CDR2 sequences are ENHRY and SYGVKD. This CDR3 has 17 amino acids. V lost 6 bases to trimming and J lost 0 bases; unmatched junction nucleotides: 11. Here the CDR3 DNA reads TGTGCCATCAGCCCGGACAGGTTGCGACTCTCTGGAAACACCATATATTTT. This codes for CAISPDRLRLSGNTIYF.

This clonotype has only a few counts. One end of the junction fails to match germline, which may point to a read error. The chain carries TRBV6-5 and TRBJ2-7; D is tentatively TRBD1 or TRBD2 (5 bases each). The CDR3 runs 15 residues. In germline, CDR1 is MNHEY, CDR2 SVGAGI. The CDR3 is CASGNGGVTRCEQYF. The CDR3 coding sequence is TGTGCCAGCGGCAATGGGGGAGTCACTCGCTGCGAGCAATATTTC.

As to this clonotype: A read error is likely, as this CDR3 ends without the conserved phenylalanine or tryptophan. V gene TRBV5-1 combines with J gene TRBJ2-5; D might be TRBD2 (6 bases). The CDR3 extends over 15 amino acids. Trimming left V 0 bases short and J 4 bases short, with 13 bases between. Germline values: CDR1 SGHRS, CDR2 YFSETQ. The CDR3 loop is CASSLAAEGGETQYI. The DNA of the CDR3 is TGCGCCAGCAGCTTGGCCGCGGAGGGAGGAGAGACCCAGTACATC.

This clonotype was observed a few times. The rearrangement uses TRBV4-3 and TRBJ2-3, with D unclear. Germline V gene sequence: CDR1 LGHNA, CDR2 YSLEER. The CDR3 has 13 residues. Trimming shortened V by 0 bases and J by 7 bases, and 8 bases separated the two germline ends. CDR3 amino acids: CASSQDRQNTQYF. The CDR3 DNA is TGCGCCAGCAGCCAAGATCGGCAGAATACGCAGTATTTT.

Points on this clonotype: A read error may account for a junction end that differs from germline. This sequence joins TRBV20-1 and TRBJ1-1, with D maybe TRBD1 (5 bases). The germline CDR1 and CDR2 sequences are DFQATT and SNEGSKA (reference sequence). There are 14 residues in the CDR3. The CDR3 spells CSATIGVLNTETFF. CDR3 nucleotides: TGCAGTGCTACCATAGGGGTGTTGAACACTGAAACTTTCTTT.

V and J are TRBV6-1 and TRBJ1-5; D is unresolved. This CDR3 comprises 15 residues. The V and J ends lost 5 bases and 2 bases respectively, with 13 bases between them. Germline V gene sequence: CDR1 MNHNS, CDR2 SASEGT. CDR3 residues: CASSREGNGNQPQHF. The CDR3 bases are TGTGCCAGCAGTCGAGAGGGCAATGGCAATCAGCCCCAGCATTTT.

CDR3 sequence reads: CASSSRDGISYEQYF. DNA for the CDR3: TGTGCCAGCAGTTCCAGGGACGGTATCTCCTACGAGCAGTACTTC. V is TRBV6-5 and J is TRBJ2-7; perhaps D is TRBD1 or TRBD2 (5 bases each). This CDR3 has 15 amino acids. From germline, CDR1 is MNHEY and CDR2 SVGAGI. Deletions cut 4 bases from V and 0 bases from J, with 13 bases between.